The 16 T cell receptor beta chains listed next were all sequenced from one sample in a study of STAT5B mutations in CD4+ large granular lymphocyte leukemia. Profiling relied on immunoSEQ multiplex PCR, and the TCRdb table lists in-frame clones only, not all of them. The table records 23,000 or so clones, approximately 81% of them present only once. Material: CD4+ T cells from blood buffy coats. All receptors derive from a human donor in good health.

The chain carries TRBV5-6 and TRBJ1-5; D not resolved. Deletions cut 1 base from V and 10 bases from J, with 24 bases between. The germline V gene encodes CDR1 SGHDT and CDR2 YYEEEE. CDR3 length equals 17 residues. This CDR3 reads CASSLLTDRGPSAPQHF. In DNA form, the CDR3 reads TGTGCCAGCAGCTTGTTGACGGATCGCGGACCATCAGCTCCCCAGCATTTT.

The chain carries TRBV30 and TRBJ1-1; TRBD1 might be the D (6 bases). CDR1 GTSNPN and CDR2 SVGIG come from the germline V gene (reference sequence). The length of the CDR3 is 17 residues. Trimming removed 2 bases from V and 0 bases from J, with 19 bases in between. The DNA for the CDR3 is TGTGCCTGGAGTTCAGGAGGGGGGCGATTGGTGAACACTGAAGCTTTCTTT. Translated: CAWSSGGGRLVNTEAFF.

J is TRBJ2-1 and V is TRBV7-9; TRBD2 matches 12 bases. CDR3 length equals 15 residues. From germline, CDR1 is SEHNR and CDR2 FQNEAQ (reference sequence). With V trimmed by 5 bases and J by 6 bases, 5 bases remained unmatched. In DNA form, the CDR3 reads TGTGCCAGCAGCATTACTAGCGGGAGGTTCAATGAGCAGTTCTTC. This encodes CASSITSGRFNEQFF.

The chain employs TRBV5-1 and TRBJ2-5; a possible D gene is TRBD2 (6 bases). Trimming pared 5 bases from V and 1 base from J, leaving 15 bases between. The length of the CDR3 is 15 residues. Germline V gene lookup returns CDR1 SGHRS and CDR2 YFSETQ. CDR3 nucleotides: TGCGCCAGCAGACTGGGAGGTTTGGTCCAAGAGACCCAGTACTTC. Translating gives CASRLGGLVQETQYF. The entire variable domain, with the rest obtained from reference TRBV5-1 and TRBJ2-5, is as follows: KAGVTQTPRYLIKTRGQQVTLSCSPISGHRSVSWYQQTPGQGLQFLFEYFSETQRNKGNFPGRFSGRQFSNSRSEMNVSTLELGDSALYLCASRLGGLVQETQYFGPGTRLLVL.

This clone appeared a few times. This sequence joins TRBV7-9 and TRBJ2-7, with TRBD2 as a possible D gene (6 bases). This CDR3 spans 15 amino acids. In germline, CDR1 is SEHNR, CDR2 FQNEAQ (reference sequence). Trimming removed 2 bases from V and 2 bases from J, with 13 bases in between. CDR3 sequence: CASSLNPGGPYEQYF. CDR3 DNA sequence: TGTGCCAGCAGCTTAAACCCCGGAGGGCCCTACGAGCAGTACTTC. Filled out from reference TRBV7-9 and TRBJ2-7, the complete variable domain reads DTGVSQNPRHKITKRGQNVTFRCDPISEHNRLYWYRQTLGQGPEFLTYFQNEAQLEKSRLLSDRFSAERPKGSFSTLEIQRTEQGDSAMYLCASSLNPGGPYEQYFGPGTRLTVT.

V is TRBV9 and J is TRBJ1-2, with D maybe TRBD1 (6 bases). The V and J ends lost 0 bases and 8 bases respectively, with 14 bases between them. The CDR3 has 14 residues. Looked up from germline, CDR1 is SGDLS and CDR2 is YYNGEE. This CDR3 is CASSVDTGFLGYTF. CDR3 DNA: TGTGCCAGCAGCGTAGATACAGGGTTCTTGGGCTACACCTTC. The complete variable domain, with remaining parts taken from reference TRBV9 and TRBJ1-2, reads DSGVTQTPKHLITATGQRVTLRCSPRSGDLSVYWYQQSLDQGLQFLIQYYNGEERAKGNILERFSAQQFPDLHSELNLSSLELGDSALYFCASSVDTGFLGYTFGSGTRLTVV.

The genes are TRBV5-1 and TRBJ2-3; no firm D call. V was trimmed by 0 bases and J by 6 bases, leaving 11 bases between them. The length of the CDR3 is 14 residues. The V gene's germline CDR1 is SGHRS and CDR2 YFSETQ. This CDR3 is CASSLAGSLDTQYF. The DNA for the CDR3 is TGCGCCAGCAGCTTGGCCGGTAGTCTCGATACGCAGTATTTT. The entire variable domain, with the rest obtained from reference TRBV5-1 and TRBJ2-3, is as follows: KAGVTQTPRYLIKTRGQQVTLSCSPISGHRSVSWYQQTPGQGLQFLFEYFSETQRNKGNFPGRFSGRQFSNSRSEMNVSTLELGDSALYLCASSLAGSLDTQYFGPGTRLTVL.

This sequence joins TRBV27 and TRBJ2-1; no reliable D call. The germline CDR1 and CDR2 sequences are MNHEY and SMNVEV (reference sequence). Trimming stripped 6 bases from V and 2 bases from J, with 8 bases between. The length of the CDR3 is 13 residues. The CDR3 DNA reads as TGTGCCAGCAGCCCTACAGCCTACAATGAGCAGTTCTTC. Encoded protein: CASSPTAYNEQFF.

This chain links TRBV2 with TRBJ2-7, with TRBD2 matching over 11 bases. V shed 8 bases and J 3 bases; nucleotides not matched to a gene: 6. CDR3 length: 14 residues. The germline V gene has CDR1 SNHLY and CDR2 FYNNEI. CDR3 DNA: TGTGCCAGCTCGGGACTAGCGGTAAACTACGAGCAGTACTTC. Translated: CASSGLAVNYEQYF.

This chain links TRBV30 with TRBJ2-7; D is unclear. The CDR3 loop spans 12 amino acids. From germline, CDR1 is GTSNPN and CDR2 SVGIG (reference sequence). Trimming cost V 0 bases and J 2 bases, with 5 bases left between them. The DNA for the CDR3 is TGTGCCTGGAGTGTGGCAGCCTACGAGCAGTACTTC. Translated: CAWSVAAYEQYF.

The V and J genes are TRBV7-9 and TRBJ1-4; no firm D call. V gave up 6 bases and J gave up 3 bases, with 11 bases separating them. The CDR3 runs 14 residues. Per germline, CDR1 SEHNR and CDR2 FQNEAQ (reference sequence). The CDR3 is CASRPRESNEKLFF. The CDR3 DNA is TGTGCCAGCAGACCAAGGGAATCTAATGAAAAACTGTTTTTT.

This chain links TRBV6-6 with TRBJ2-3; D gene unclear. Trimming left V 1 base short and J 5 bases short, with 10 bases between. The CDR3 has 14 residues. CDR1 is MNHNY and CDR2 is SVGAGI in the germline V gene (reference sequence). CDR3 protein: CASSYLARRDTQYF. The CDR3 DNA reads as TGTGCCAGCAGTTACTTGGCGAGGCGAGATACGCAGTATTTT.

J is TRBJ1-2 and V is TRBV5-8, with no clear D. CDR3 size: 13 residues. V was trimmed by 1 base and J by 7 bases, leaving 11 bases between them. Germline loops: CDR1 SGHTS, CDR2 YDEGEE. CDR3 sequence: CASSLYSASGYTF. In DNA, the CDR3 is TGTGCCAGCAGCTTGTATTCTGCTTCTGGCTACACCTTC.

The V call is TRBV7-6, the J call TRBJ1-5; the D is unclear. V was shortened by 1 base and J by 7 bases, with 14 bases between the two germline ends. The V gene's germline CDR1 is SGHVS and CDR2 FNYEAQ. This CDR3 spans 15 amino acids. This chain's CDR3 is CASSLGGYFGQPQHF. The DNA for the CDR3 is TGTGCCAGCAGCTTAGGAGGGTATTTTGGCCAGCCCCAGCATTTT.

The gene calls are TRBV30 and TRBJ1-2, with 7 bases that match TRBD1. There are 14 residues in the CDR3. Germline lookup yields CDR1 GTSNPN and CDR2 SVGIG (reference sequence). V lost 1 base to trimming and J lost 4 bases; unmatched junction nucleotides: 6. CDR3: CAWSGETGIYGYTF. The CDR3 DNA sequence: TGTGCCTGGAGTGGAGAGACAGGGATCTATGGCTACACCTTC.

CDR3 sequence: CASSPGTEETQYF. CDR3 sequence (DNA): TGTGCCAGCAGCCCCGGGACGGAAGAGACCCAGTACTTC. This chain joins TRBV5-4 and TRBJ2-5; D could derive from TRBD1 or TRBD2 (5 bases each). V shed 4 bases and J shed 3 bases, with 10 bases lying between them. This CDR3 comprises 13 residues. The germline CDR1 and CDR2 sequences are SGHNT and YYREEE (reference sequence).